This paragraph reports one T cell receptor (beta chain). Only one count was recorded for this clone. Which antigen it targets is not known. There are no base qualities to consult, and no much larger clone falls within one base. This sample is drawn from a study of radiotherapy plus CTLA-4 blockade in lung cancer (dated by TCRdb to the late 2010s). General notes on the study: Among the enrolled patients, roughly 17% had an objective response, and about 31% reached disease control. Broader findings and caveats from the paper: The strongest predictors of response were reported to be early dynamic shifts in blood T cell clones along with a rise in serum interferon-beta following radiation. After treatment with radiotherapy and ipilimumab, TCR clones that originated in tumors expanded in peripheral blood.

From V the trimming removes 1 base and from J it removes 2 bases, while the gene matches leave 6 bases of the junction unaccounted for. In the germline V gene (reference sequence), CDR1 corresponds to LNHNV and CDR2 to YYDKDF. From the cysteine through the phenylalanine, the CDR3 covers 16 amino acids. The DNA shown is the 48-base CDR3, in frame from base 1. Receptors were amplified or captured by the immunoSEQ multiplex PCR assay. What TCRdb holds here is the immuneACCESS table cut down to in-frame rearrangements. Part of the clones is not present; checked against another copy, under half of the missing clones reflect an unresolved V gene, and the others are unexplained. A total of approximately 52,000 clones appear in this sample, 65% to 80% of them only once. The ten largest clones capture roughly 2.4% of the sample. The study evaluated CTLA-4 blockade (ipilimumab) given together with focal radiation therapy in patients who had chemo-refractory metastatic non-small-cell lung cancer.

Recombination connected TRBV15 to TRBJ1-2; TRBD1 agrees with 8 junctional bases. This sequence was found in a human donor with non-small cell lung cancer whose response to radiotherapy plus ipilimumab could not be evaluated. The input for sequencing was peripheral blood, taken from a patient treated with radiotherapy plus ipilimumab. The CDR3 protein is CATSRGGQGANYGYTF. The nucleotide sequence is TGTGCCACCAGCAGAGGGGGCCAGGGGGCAAACTATGGCTACACCTTC.